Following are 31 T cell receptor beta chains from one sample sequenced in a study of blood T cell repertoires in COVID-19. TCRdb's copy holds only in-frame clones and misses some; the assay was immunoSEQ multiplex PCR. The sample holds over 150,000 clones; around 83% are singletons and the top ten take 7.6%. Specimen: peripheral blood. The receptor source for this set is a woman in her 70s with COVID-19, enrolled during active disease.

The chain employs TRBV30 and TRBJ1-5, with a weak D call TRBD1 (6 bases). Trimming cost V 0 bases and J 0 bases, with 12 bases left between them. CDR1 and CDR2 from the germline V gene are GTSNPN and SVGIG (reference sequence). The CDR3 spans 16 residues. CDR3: CAWSVGTLYSNQPQHF. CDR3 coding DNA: TGTGCCTGGAGTGTAGGGACACTATATAGCAATCAGCCCCAGCATTTT.

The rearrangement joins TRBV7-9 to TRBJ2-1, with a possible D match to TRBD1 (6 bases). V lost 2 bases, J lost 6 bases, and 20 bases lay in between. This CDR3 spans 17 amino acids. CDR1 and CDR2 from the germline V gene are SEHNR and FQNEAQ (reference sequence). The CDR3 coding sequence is TGTGCCAGCAGCTTAAACGTGATGGGGGCCGGAGGCAATGAGCAGTTCTTC. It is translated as CASSLNVMGAGGNEQFF.

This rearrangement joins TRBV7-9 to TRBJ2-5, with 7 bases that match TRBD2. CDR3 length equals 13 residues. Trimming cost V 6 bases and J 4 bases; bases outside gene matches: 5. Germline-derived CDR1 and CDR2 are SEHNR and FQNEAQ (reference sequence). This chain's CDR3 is CASRGLAVETQYF. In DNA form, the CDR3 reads TGTGCCAGCAGGGGTCTAGCGGTAGAGACCCAGTACTTC.

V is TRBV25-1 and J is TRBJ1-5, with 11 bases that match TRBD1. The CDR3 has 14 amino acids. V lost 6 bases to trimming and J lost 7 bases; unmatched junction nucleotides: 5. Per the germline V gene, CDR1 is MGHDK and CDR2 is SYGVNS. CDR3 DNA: TGTGCCAGCAGCGCTGGACAGGGGGCACAGCCCCAGCATTTT. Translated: CASSAGQGAQPQHF.

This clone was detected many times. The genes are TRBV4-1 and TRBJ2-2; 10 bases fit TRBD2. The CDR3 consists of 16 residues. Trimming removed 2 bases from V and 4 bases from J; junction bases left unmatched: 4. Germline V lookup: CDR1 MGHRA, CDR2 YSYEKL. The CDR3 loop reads CASSQPSGRATGELFF. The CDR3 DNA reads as TGCGCCAGCAGCCAACCGAGCGGGAGGGCCACCGGGGAGCTGTTTTTT.

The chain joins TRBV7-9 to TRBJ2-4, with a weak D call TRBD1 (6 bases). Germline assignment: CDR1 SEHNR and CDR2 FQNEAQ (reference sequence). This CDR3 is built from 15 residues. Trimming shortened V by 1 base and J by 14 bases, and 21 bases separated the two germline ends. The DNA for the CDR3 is TGTGCCAGCAGCTTAGATCCAGGGGAAACAGGAGGAAAGTACTTC. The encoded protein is CASSLDPGETGGKYF.

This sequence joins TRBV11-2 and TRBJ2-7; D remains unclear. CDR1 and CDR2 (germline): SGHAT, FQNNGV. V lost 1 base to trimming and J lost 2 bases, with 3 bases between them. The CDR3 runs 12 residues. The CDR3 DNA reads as TGTGCCAGCAGCTTAGCGGCCTACGAGCAGTACTTC. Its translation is CASSLAAYEQYF.

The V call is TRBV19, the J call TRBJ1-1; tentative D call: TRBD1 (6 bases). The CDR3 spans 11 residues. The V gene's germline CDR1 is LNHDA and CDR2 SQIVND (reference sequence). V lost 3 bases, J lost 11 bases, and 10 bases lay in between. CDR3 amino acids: CASSIDRSAFF. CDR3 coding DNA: TGTGCCAGTAGTATCGACAGGTCGGCTTTCTTT.

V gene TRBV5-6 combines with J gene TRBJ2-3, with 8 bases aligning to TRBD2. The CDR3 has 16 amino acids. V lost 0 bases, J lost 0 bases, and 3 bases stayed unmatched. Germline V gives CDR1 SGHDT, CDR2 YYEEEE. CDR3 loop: CASSLGLAGSTDTQYF. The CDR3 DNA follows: TGTGCCAGCAGCTTGGGGCTAGCGGGTAGCACAGATACGCAGTATTTT. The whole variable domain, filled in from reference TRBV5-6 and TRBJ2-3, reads DAGVTQSPTHLIKTRGQQVTLRCSPKSGHDTVSWYQQALGQGPQFIFQYYEEEERQRGNFPDRFSGHQFPNYSSELNVNALLLGDSALYLCASSLGLAGSTDTQYFGPGTRLTVL.

The CDR3 protein is CASSFPGRNQPQHF. CDR3 coding DNA: TGTGCCAGCAGTTTTCCAGGGCGCAATCAGCCCCAGCATTTT. This sequence joins TRBV27 and TRBJ1-5; TRBD1 might be the D (5 bases). Trimming left V 3 bases short and J 2 bases short, with 8 bases between. The CDR3 is 14 amino acids. Looked up from germline, CDR1 is MNHEY and CDR2 is SMNVEV (reference sequence).

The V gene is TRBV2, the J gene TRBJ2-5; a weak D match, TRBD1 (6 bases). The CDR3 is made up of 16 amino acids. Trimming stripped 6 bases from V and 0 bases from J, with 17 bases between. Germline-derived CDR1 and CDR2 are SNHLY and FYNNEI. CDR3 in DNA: TGTGCCAGCAGAGGTTCAGGACAGTCAAACCAAGAGACCCAGTACTTC. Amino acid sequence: CASRGSGQSNQETQYF.

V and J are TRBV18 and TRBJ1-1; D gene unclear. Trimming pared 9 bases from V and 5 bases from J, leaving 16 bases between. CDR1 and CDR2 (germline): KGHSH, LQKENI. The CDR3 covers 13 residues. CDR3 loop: CASNTLAATEAFF. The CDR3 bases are TGTGCCAGTAATACCCTAGCTGCGACTGAAGCTTTCTTT.

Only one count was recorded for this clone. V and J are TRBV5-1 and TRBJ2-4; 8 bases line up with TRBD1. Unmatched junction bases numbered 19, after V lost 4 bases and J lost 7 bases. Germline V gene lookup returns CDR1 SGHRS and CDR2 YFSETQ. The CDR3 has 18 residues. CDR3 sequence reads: CASSPGSGTGPPGNIQYF. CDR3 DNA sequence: TGCGCCAGCAGCCCCGGATCCGGGACAGGCCCGCCTGGTAACATTCAGTACTTC.

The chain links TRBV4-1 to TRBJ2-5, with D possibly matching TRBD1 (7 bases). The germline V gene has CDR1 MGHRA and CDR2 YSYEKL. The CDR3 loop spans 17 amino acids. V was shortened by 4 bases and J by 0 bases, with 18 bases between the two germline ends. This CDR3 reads CASSPLMGRGDQETQYF. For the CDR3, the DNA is TGCGCCAGCAGCCCCCTAATGGGCAGGGGGGACCAAGAGACCCAGTACTTC.

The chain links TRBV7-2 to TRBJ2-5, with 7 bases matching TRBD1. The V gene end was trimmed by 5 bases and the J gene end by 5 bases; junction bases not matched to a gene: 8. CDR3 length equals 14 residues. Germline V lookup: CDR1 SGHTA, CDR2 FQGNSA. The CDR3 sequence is CASSLQTGKETQYF. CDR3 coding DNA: TGTGCCAGCAGCCTCCAGACAGGGAAGGAGACCCAGTACTTC. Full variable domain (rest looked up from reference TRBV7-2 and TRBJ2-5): GAGVSQSPSNKVTEKGKDVELRCDPISGHTALYWYRQSLGQGLEFLIYFQGNSAPDKSGLPSDRFSAERTGGSVSTLTIQRTQQEDSAVYLCASSLQTGKETQYFGPGTRLLVL.

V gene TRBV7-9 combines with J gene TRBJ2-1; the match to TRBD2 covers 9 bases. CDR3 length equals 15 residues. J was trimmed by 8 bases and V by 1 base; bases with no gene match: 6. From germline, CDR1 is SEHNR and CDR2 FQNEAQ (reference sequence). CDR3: CASSLGLAGEHEQFF. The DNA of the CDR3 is TGTGCCAGCAGCTTAGGCTTAGCGGGAGAACATGAGCAGTTCTTC.

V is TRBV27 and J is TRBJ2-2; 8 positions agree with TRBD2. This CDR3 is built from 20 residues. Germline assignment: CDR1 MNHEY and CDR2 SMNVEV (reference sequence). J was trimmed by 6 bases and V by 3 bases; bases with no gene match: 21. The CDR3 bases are TGTGCCAGCAGTTTCCGGACTAGCAGCCAAGGGAGAGGTTTACCCGGGGAGCTGTTTTTT. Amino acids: CASSFRTSSQGRGLPGELFF.

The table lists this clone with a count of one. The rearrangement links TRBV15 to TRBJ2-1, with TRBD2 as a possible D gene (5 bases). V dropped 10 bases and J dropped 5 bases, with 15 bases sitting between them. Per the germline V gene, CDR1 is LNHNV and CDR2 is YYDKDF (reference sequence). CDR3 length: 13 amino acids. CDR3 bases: TGTGCCATTAAGGCCCGGGATCACAATGAGCAGTTCTTC. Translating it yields CAIKARDHNEQFF.

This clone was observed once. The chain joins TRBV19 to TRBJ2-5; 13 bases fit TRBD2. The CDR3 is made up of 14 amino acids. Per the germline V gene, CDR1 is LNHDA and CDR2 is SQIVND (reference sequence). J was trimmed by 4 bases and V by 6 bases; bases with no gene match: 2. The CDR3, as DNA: TGTGCCAGTAGCGGACTAGCGGGAGCAGAGACCCAGTACTTC. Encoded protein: CASSGLAGAETQYF.

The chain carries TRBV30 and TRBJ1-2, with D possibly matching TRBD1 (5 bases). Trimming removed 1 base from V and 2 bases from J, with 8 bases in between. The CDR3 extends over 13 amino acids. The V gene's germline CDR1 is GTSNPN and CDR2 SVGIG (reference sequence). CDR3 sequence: CAWSARQNYGYTF. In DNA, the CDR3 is TGTGCCTGGAGTGCCCGACAGAACTATGGCTACACCTTC. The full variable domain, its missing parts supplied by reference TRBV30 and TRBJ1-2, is SQTIHQWPATLVQPVGSPLSLECTVEGTSNPNLYWYRQAAGRGLQLLFYSVGIGQISSEVPQNLSASRPQDRQFILSSKKLLLSDSGFYLCAWSARQNYGYTFGSGTRLTVV.

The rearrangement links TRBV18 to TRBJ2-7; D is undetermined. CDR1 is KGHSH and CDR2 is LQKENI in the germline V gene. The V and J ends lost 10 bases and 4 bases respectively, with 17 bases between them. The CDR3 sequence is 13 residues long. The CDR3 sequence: CATSGPSQYEQYF. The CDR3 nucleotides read TGTGCCACCTCCGGTCCGAGCCAATACGAGCAGTACTTC.

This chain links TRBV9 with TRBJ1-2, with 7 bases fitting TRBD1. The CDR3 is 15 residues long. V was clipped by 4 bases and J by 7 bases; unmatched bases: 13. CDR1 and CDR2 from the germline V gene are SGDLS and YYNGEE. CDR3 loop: CASSQSVGTGAGYTF. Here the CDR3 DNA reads TGTGCCAGCAGCCAATCAGTCGGTACAGGGGCTGGCTACACCTTC.

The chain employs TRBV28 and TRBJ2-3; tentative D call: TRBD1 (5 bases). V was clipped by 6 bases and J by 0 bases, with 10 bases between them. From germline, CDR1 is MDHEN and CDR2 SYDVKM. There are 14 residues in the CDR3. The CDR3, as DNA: TGTGCCAGCAGCAACCCAGGGAGCACAGATACGCAGTATTTT. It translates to CASSNPGSTDTQYF. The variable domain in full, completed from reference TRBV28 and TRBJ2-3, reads DVKVTQSSRYLVKRTGEKVFLECVQDMDHENMFWYRQDPGLGLRLIYFSYDVKMKEKGDIPEGYSVSREKKERFSLILESASTNQTSMYLCASSNPGSTDTQYFGPGTRLTVL.

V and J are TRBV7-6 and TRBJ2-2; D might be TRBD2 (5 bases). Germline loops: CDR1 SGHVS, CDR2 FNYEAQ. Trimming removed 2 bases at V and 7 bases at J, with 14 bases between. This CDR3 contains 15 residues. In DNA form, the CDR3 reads TGTGCCAGCAGCTTACGGGTAGGAGGCATCGGGGAGCTGTTTTTT. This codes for CASSLRVGGIGELFF. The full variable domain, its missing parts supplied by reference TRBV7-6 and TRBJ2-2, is GAGVSQSPRYKVTKRGQDVALRCDPISGHVSLYWYRQALGQGPEFLTYFNYEAQQDKSGLPNDRFSAERPEGSISTLTIQRTEQRDSAMYRCASSLRVGGIGELFFGEGSRLTVL.

The CDR3: CASSSDTFTDTQYF. The DNA for the CDR3 is TGTGCCAGCAGCTCTGACACCTTCACAGATACGCAGTATTTT. V is TRBV7-2 and J is TRBJ2-3; D ambiguous. Trimming removed 4 bases at V and 2 bases at J, with 10 bases between. CDR1 is SGHTA and CDR2 is FQGNSA in the germline V gene. This CDR3 is 14 amino acids long.

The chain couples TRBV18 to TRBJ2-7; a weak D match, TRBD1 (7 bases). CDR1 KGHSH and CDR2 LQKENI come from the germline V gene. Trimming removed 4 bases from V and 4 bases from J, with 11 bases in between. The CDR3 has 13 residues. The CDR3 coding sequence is TGTGCCAGCTCACGCCAGGGGGGTTACGAGCAGTACTTC. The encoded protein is CASSRQGGYEQYF.

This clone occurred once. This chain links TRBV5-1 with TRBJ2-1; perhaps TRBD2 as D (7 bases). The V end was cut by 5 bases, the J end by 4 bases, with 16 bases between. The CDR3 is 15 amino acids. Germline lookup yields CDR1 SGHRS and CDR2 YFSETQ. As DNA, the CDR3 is TGCGCCAGCAGACAGATACAGGGAGGGTACAATGAGCAGTTCTTC. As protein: CASRQIQGGYNEQFF.

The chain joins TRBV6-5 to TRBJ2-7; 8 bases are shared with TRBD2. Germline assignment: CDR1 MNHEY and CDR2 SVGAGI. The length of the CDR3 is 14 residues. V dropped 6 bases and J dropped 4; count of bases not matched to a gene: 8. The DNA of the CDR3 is TGTGCCAGCAGGGTGGGGACTAGTTTTTACGAGCAGTACTTC. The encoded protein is CASRVGTSFYEQYF.

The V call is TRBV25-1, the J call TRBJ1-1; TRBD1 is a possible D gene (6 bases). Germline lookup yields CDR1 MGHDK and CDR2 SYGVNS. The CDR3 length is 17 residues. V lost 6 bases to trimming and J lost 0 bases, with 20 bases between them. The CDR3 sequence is CASSRRGGGEMNTEAFF. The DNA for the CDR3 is TGTGCCAGCAGCCGGAGGGGAGGGGGAGAAATGAACACTGAAGCTTTCTTT. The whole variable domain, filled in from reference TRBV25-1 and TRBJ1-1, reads EADIYQTPRYLVIGTGKKITLECSQTMGHDKMYWYQQDPGMELHLIHYSYGVNSTEKGDLSSESTVSRIRTEHFPLTLESARPSHTSQYLCASSRRGGGEMNTEAFFGQGTRLTVV.

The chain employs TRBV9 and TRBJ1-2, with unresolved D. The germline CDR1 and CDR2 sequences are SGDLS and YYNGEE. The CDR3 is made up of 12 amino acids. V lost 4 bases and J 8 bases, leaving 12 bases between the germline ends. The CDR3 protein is CASSRDARGYTF. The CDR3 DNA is TGTGCCAGCAGCCGTGATGCGAGAGGCTACACCTTC.

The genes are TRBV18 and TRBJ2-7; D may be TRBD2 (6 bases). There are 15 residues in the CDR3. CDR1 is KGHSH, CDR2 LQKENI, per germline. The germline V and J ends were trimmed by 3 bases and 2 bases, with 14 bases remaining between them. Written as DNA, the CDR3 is TGTGCCAGCTCACCCGGGACTGGTGGAACCTACGAGCAGTACTTC. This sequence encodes CASSPGTGGTYEQYF.